This T cell receptor (beta chain) was captured in a study of PD-1 blockade in classical Hodgkin lymphoma. This CDR3 is 14 amino acids long. The V end was cut by 0 bases, the J end by 4 bases, with 9 bases between. Germline assignment: CDR1 MNHNS and CDR2 SASEGT. The data were produced by immunoSEQ multiplex PCR, yet TCRdb's version contains in-frame clones alone and is incomplete. The sample holds 45,000 to 50,000 clones, about 78% seen once. All patients experienced relapse after autologous stem cell transplantation, and brentuximab vedotin exposure was variable. The sequencing used peripheral blood mononuclear cells (PBMCs), collected before the second cycle of nivolumab. V and J are TRBV6-1 and TRBJ1-2; unclear D gene. The sequence came from a human donor with classical Hodgkin lymphoma. CDR3 protein: CASSEAASIYGYTF. For the CDR3, the DNA is TGTGCCAGCAGTGAAGCGGCCAGCATCTATGGCTACACCTTC.